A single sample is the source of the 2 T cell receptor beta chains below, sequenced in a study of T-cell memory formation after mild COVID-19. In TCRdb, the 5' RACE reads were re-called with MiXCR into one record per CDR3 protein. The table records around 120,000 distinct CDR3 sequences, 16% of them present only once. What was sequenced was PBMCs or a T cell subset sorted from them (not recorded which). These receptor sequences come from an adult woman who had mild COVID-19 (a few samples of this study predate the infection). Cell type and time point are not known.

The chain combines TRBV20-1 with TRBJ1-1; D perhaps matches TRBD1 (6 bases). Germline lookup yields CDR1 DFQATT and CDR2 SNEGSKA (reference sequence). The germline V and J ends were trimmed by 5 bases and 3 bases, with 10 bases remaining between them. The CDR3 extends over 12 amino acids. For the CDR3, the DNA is TGCAGTGCTCACCAGGGGTACACTGAAGCTTTCTTT. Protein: CSAHQGYTEAFF.

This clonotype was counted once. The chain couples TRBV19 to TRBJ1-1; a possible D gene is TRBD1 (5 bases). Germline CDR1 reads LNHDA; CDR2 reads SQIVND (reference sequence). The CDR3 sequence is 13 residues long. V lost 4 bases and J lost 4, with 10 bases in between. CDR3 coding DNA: TGTGCCAGTAGTAGACGGGGGTTCACTGAAGCTTTCTTT. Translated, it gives CASSRRGFTEAFF.